Presented here are 31 T cell receptor beta chains from one specimen sequenced in a study of molecular identifiers for immune sequencing clone quantification. Each CDR3 protein gets one entry after TCRdb re-called the PCR reads with MiXCR. There are approximately 680,000 distinct CDR3 sequences in the sample; about 25% occur only once, and approximately 0.75% lies in the top ten. What was sequenced was naive CD8+ T cells from blood, with Jurkat cell RNA spiked in. Subset here: FACS-sorted CD8+CD4-CCR7+CD45RA+ naive T cells. Receptors were obtained from a human donor in good health. Some libraries in this study had Jurkat cell RNA spiked in.

The rearrangement uses TRBV27 and TRBJ2-3; D gene ambiguous. The germline V and J ends were trimmed by 8 bases and 3 bases, with 24 bases remaining between them. CDR1 is MNHEY and CDR2 is SMNVEV in the germline V gene (reference sequence). The CDR3 consists of 17 residues. The CDR3 DNA reads TGTGCCAGCGGCAATTGGCCGGGCCCTAGAAGGACAGATACGCAGTATTTT. It codes for CASGNWPGPRRTDTQYF.

The chain recombines TRBV3-1 with TRBJ2-7; tentative D call: TRBD2 (5 bases). The CDR3 consists of 15 residues. In germline, CDR1 is LGHDT, CDR2 YNNKEL (reference sequence). V was cut by 3 bases and J by 3 bases, with 15 bases left in between. CDR3 coding DNA: TGTGCCAGCAGCCACACTGGACGGGGAGTCTACGAGCAGTACTTC. As protein: CASSHTGRGVYEQYF.

This clonotype was recorded many times. The chain carries TRBV4-3 and TRBJ1-2; 8 bases are shared with TRBD1. Germline CDR1 and CDR2: LGHNA and YSLEER. This CDR3 is 16 amino acids long. V gave up 0 bases and J gave up 3 bases; unmatched junction bases: 6. This CDR3 reads CASSQDRGQGYYGYTF. The CDR3 region has the DNA TGCGCCAGCAGCCAAGACCGCGGACAGGGATACTATGGCTACACCTTC.

Turning to this clonotype: No conserved phenylalanine or tryptophan ends this CDR3, so it is likely a read error. V is TRBV2 and J is TRBJ2-5; TRBD2 might be the D (5 bases). V shed 0 bases and J shed 0 bases, with 11 bases lying between them. CDR1 SNHLY and CDR2 FYNNEI come from the germline V gene. This CDR3 contains 16 residues. CDR3 coding DNA: TGTGCCAGCAGTGAAGCCACGGGAATGTACCAAGAGACCCAGTACTGC. It yields the protein CASSEATGMYQETQYC.

This chain joins TRBV4-1 and TRBJ1-4; 7 positions match TRBD1. V shed 4 bases and J 5 bases; nucleotides not matched to a gene: 7. This CDR3 has 15 residues. CDR1 and CDR2 (germline): MGHRA, YSYEKL. CDR3 nucleotide sequence: TGCGCCAGCAGCCCCCGACAGGGACAAAATGAAAAACTGTTTTTT. Protein sequence: CASSPRQGQNEKLFF.

The rearrangement links TRBV11-3 to TRBJ1-2, with D perhaps TRBD1 (5 bases). Trimming removed 7 bases at V and 4 bases at J, with 16 bases between. Germline CDR1 SGHNT, CDR2 YENEEA. The CDR3 loop spans 14 amino acids. The chain's CDR3 is CASIKKTGSYGYTF. CDR3 coding DNA: TGTGCCAGCATAAAGAAAACAGGCAGCTATGGCTACACCTTC.

CDR3 residues: CASSINLGTVDEQYF. In DNA, the CDR3 is TGTGCCAGTAGTATAAATTTAGGGACCGTGGACGAGCAGTACTTC. The J gene is TRBJ2-7, the V gene TRBV19; D may match TRBD1 or TRBD2 (5 bases each). In germline, CDR1 is LNHDA, CDR2 SQIVND (reference sequence). Between the trimmed V and J ends, which lost 2 bases and 5 bases, there was a span of 16 bases. This CDR3 is built from 15 residues.

This clonotype was observed a few times. The chain links TRBV2 to TRBJ1-4, with D unclear. The ends were cut back, 4 bases at V and 2 bases at J, with 8 bases in the middle. The CDR3 has 14 residues. Per the germline V gene, CDR1 is SNHLY and CDR2 is FYNNEI. The chain's CDR3 is CASSAVPTNEKLFF. In nucleotides, the CDR3 is TGTGCCAGCAGTGCGGTGCCCACTAATGAAAAACTGTTTTTT.

This clonotype appeared a few times. The chain links TRBV29-1 to TRBJ2-7, with 8 bases matching TRBD1. Germline values: CDR1 SQVTM, CDR2 ANQGSEA. The V and J ends lost 6 bases and 2 bases, in that order; junction bases with no gene match: 12. The CDR3 sequence is 15 residues long. CDR3 amino acids: CSVATGTGLAYEQYF. The CDR3 DNA is TGCAGCGTGGCCACCGGGACAGGTCTTGCCTACGAGCAGTACTTC.

The chain recombines TRBV7-9 with TRBJ2-5; the match to TRBD2 covers 13 bases. The CDR3 spans 16 residues. In germline, CDR1 is SEHNR, CDR2 FQNEAQ (reference sequence). The junction had 4 bases not matched to a gene; V was cut back by 5 bases and J by 1 base. The CDR3 DNA follows: TGTGCCAGCAGCGGGGGGACTAGCGGGGCCCAAGAGACCCAGTACTTC. Translation: CASSGGTSGAQETQYF.

This clonotype appeared many times. The chain recombines TRBV11-2 with TRBJ2-3; a weak D match, TRBD2 (6 bases). Trimming shortened V by 5 bases and J by 2 bases, and 14 bases separated the two germline ends. This CDR3 has 15 amino acids. Germline loops: CDR1 SGHAT, CDR2 FQNNGV. The CDR3 here is CASSNWAGITDTQYF. CDR3 sequence (DNA): TGTGCCAGCAGCAACTGGGCGGGGATCACAGATACGCAGTATTTT. Using reference TRBV11-2 and TRBJ2-3 for the parts outside the CDR3, the full variable domain is EAGVAQSPRYKIIEKRQSVAFWCNPISGHATLYWYQQILGQGPKLLIQFQNNGVVDDSQLPKDRFSAERLKGVDSTLKIQPAKLEDSAVYLCASSNWAGITDTQYFGPGTRLTVL.

This clonotype was seen at least ten times. The chain joins TRBV29-1 to TRBJ1-5; D remains ambiguous. The CDR3 length is 12 residues. V was trimmed by 7 bases and J by 11 bases, leaving 18 bases between them. CDR1 SQVTM and CDR2 ANQGSEA come from the germline V gene. The DNA of the CDR3 is TGCAGCGCAAAAGAAGCGATTGGCACCCAGCATTTT. It yields the protein CSAKEAIGTQHF.

Only a few counts were recorded for this clonotype. The genes are TRBV12-3 or TRBV12-4 and TRBJ2-7, with TRBD1 matching over 7 bases. The CDR3 consists of 12 residues. V shed 5 bases and J 2 bases; nucleotides not matched to a gene: 0. The CDR3 protein is CASSTGAYEQYF. CDR3 DNA: TGTGCCAGCAGTACAGGGGCCTACGAGCAGTACTTC.

The chain is built from TRBV28 and TRBJ2-7; 9 positions match TRBD1. Trimming took 5 bases from V and 7 from J; bases not matched to a gene: 12. The CDR3 totals 15 residues. Germline lookup yields CDR1 MDHEN and CDR2 SYDVKM. The CDR3 coding sequence is TGTGCCAGCAGTAACCGGGACAGGGACCGTGGGGAGCAGTACTTC. Translation: CASSNRDRDRGEQYF. Drawing the rest from reference TRBV28 and TRBJ2-7, the complete variable domain is DVKVTQSSRYLVKRTGEKVFLECVQDMDHENMFWYRQDPGLGLRLIYFSYDVKMKEKGDIPEGYSVSREKKERFSLILESASTNQTSMYLCASSNRDRDRGEQYFGPGTRLTVT.

Ten or more counts support this clonotype. This rearrangement joins TRBV5-8 to TRBJ1-1; 8 bases align to TRBD1. This CDR3 is built from 13 residues. Germline lookup yields CDR1 SGHTS and CDR2 YDEGEE. J gave up 5 bases and V 1 base, and 1 base lay outside the gene matches. The DNA for the CDR3 is TGTGCCAGCAGCTTGAGACAGGGGACTGAAGCTTTCTTT. This encodes CASSLRQGTEAFF.

The chain uses TRBV18 and TRBJ1-2, with a weak D call TRBD1 (5 bases). The germline gives CDR1 KGHSH, CDR2 LQKENI. Trimming shortened V by 4 bases and J by 2 bases, and 11 bases separated the two germline ends. The CDR3 is 14 residues long. CDR3 nucleotides: TGTGCCAGCTCACTTGCCGGACAAAACTATGGCTACACCTTC. This sequence encodes CASSLAGQNYGYTF.

This clonotype showed up many times. The rearrangement links TRBV10-2 to TRBJ1-1, with D perhaps TRBD1 (5 bases). The CDR3 contains 14 residues. From germline, CDR1 is WSHSY and CDR2 SAAADI. V was trimmed by 4 bases and J by 8 bases, leaving 17 bases between them. In DNA form, the CDR3 reads TGCGCCAGCAGTGCTTACGACAGCCACAGGGAAGCTTTCTTT. Its translation is CASSAYDSHREAFF.

A note on this clonotype: A much larger clone differs by one base, so this may be a read error. The gene calls are TRBV27 and TRBJ2-7; 7 nucleotides agree with TRBD1. This CDR3 is built from 15 residues. J lost 2 bases, V lost 5 bases, and 9 bases had no gene match. Germline lookup yields CDR1 MNHEY and CDR2 SMNVEV (reference sequence). The CDR3 bases are TGTGCCAGCAGTCTCCTACAGGGGTCCACCTACGAGCAGTACTTC. Protein product: CASSLLQGSTYEQYF.

There are many counts of this clonotype. This chain connects TRBV5-1 to TRBJ2-7; D gene ambiguous. There are 15 residues in the CDR3. The germline V gene encodes CDR1 SGHRS and CDR2 YFSETQ. Trimming removed 1 base from V and 0 bases from J, with 11 bases in between. The CDR3 nucleotides read TGCGCCAGCAGCTTGACGACCCACCCCTCCTACGAGCAGTACTTC. Encoded protein: CASSLTTHPSYEQYF.

In regard to this clonotype: This may arise from a read error, as a much more abundant clone is one base away. The CDR3 nucleotides read TGTGCCAGCAGCCAAAAAGCGAAGGACGAGCAGTACTTC. Translation: CASSQKAKDEQYF. V and J are TRBV3-1 and TRBJ2-7; unclear D gene. Germline V gives CDR1 LGHDT, CDR2 YNNKEL (reference sequence). This CDR3 has 13 residues. V lost 2 bases and J lost 5, with 10 bases in between.

The genes are TRBV6-5 and TRBJ1-6, with 8 bases identical to TRBD1. The CDR3 covers 17 residues. CDR1 is MNHEY and CDR2 is SVGAGI in the germline V gene. The V gene end was trimmed by 2 bases and the J gene end by 6 bases; junction bases not matched to a gene: 9. The CDR3 loop is CASSYQGQDHPNSPLHF. The CDR3 bases are TGTGCCAGCAGTTACCAGGGACAGGACCATCCTAATTCACCCCTCCACTTT.

This clonotype was found a few times. V gene TRBV7-3 combines with J gene TRBJ1-5; D uncertain. Trimming shortened V by 5 bases and J by 6 bases, and 11 bases separated the two germline ends. From germline, CDR1 is SGHTA and CDR2 FQGTGA. The CDR3 contains 13 residues. This CDR3 is CASSAWRTQPQHF. In nucleotides, the CDR3 is TGTGCCAGCAGCGCGTGGAGAACTCAGCCCCAGCATTTT.

This clonotype was picked up many times. This rearrangement joins TRBV4-1 to TRBJ1-4, with TRBD1 matching 9 bases. Germline CDR1 reads MGHRA; CDR2 reads YSYEKL. The CDR3 is 16 residues long. V lost 1 base, J lost 6 bases, and 6 bases stayed unmatched. CDR3 loop: CASSQGTGAPHEKLFF. In DNA, the CDR3 is TGCGCCAGCAGCCAAGGGACAGGGGCCCCTCATGAAAAACTGTTTTTT.

This clonotype was seen at least ten times. The chain recombines TRBV12-3 or TRBV12-4 with TRBJ2-3, with 9 bases identical to TRBD1. The CDR3 contains 14 residues. V lost 6 bases to trimming and J lost 5 bases; unmatched junction nucleotides: 6. CDR3: CASSPGTGRDTQYF. In DNA, the CDR3 is TGTGCCAGCAGCCCCGGGACAGGGCGAGATACGCAGTATTTT.

This clonotype showed up just a few times. The chain is built from TRBV20-1 and TRBJ1-1, with D perhaps TRBD1 (5 bases). The V gene's germline CDR1 is DFQATT and CDR2 SNEGSKA (reference sequence). The CDR3 is 16 amino acids. V was clipped by 3 bases and J by 1 base, with 18 bases between them. The CDR3 loop reads CSASLWGDGGNTEAFF. DNA for the CDR3: TGCAGTGCTAGTCTCTGGGGGGACGGCGGGAACACTGAAGCTTTCTTT.

The genes are TRBV5-6 and TRBJ2-2; D might be TRBD1 or TRBD2, each matching 5 bases. The CDR3 loop spans 14 amino acids. Trimming pared 1 base from V and 6 bases from J, leaving 10 bases between. Germline CDR1 and CDR2: SGHDT and YYEEEE. CDR3 in amino acids: CASSLLGPSGELFF. The CDR3 region has the DNA TGTGCCAGCAGCTTGTTGGGACCATCCGGGGAGCTGTTTTTT.

This clonotype appeared many times. The V gene is TRBV4-3, the J gene TRBJ2-7; D may be TRBD1 (6 bases). Trimming took off 0 bases at V and 0 bases at J, with 9 bases between the two ends. CDR3 length equals 15 residues. Germline CDR1 and CDR2: LGHNA and YSLEER. This CDR3 reads CASSQEGQSSYEQYF. In DNA, the CDR3 is TGCGCCAGCAGCCAAGAAGGACAGAGCTCCTACGAGCAGTACTTC.

This clonotype was seen repeatedly, ten times or more. The chain carries TRBV5-4 and TRBJ2-7; D unresolved. V shed 4 bases and J shed 4 bases, with 15 bases lying between them. Germline CDR1 and CDR2: SGHNT and YYREEE (reference sequence). The CDR3 is 14 amino acids. Here the CDR3 reads CASSLDGKLYEQYF. The CDR3 nucleotides read TGTGCCAGCAGCCTGGATGGCAAACTGTACGAGCAGTACTTC.

The chain recombines TRBV27 with TRBJ2-7, with TRBD1 matching over 11 bases. Germline lookup yields CDR1 MNHEY and CDR2 SMNVEV (reference sequence). V lost 10 bases and J lost 4; bases outside the gene matches: 6. This CDR3 region has 13 residues. The CDR3 sequence is CATRDRGEYEQYF. In DNA, the CDR3 is TGTGCCACCCGGGACAGGGGGGAGTACGAGCAGTACTTC.

The chain recombines TRBV27 with TRBJ1-6; 7 nucleotides align to TRBD1. The CDR3 totals 15 residues. V shed 6 bases, J shed 10 bases, and the junction held 12 bases outside the gene matches. Germline V gives CDR1 MNHEY, CDR2 SMNVEV (reference sequence). CDR3: CASSHRQGRGSPLHF. As DNA, the CDR3 is TGTGCCAGCAGCCATCGACAGGGAAGAGGGTCACCCCTCCACTTT.

A remark on this clonotype: A much bigger clone sits one base away, suggesting this may be a read error. The CDR3 does not close with the conserved phenylalanine or tryptophan, likely indicating a read error. V gene TRBV24-1 combines with J gene TRBJ2-2; a possible D gene is TRBD2 (6 bases). Trimming pared 4 bases from V and 1 base from J, leaving 9 bases between. The CDR3 is 15 residues long. Per the germline V gene, CDR1 is KGHDR and CDR2 is SFDVKD. Written as DNA, the CDR3 is TGTGCCACCAGTGAGCGGGGACTGAACACCGGGGAGCTGTTTCTT. Translation gives CATSERGLNTGELFL.